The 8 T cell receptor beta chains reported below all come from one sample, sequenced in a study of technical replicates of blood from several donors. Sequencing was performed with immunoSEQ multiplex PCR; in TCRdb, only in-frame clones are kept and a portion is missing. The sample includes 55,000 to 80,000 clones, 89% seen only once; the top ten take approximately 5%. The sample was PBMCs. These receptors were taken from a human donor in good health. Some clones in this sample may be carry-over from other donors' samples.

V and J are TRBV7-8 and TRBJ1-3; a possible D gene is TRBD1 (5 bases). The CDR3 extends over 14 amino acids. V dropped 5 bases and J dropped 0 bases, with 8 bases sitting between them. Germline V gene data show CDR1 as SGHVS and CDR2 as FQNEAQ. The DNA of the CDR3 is TGTGCCAGCAGCGGGGGGGTCTCTGGAAACACCATATATTTT. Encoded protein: CASSGGVSGNTIYF.

CDR3 protein: CASSQETEAGADTQYF. The DNA of the CDR3 is TGTGCCAGCAGCCAAGAGACAGAGGCAGGAGCAGATACGCAGTATTTT. The rearrangement links TRBV14 to TRBJ2-3, with D tentatively TRBD1 (5 bases). The CDR3 extends over 16 amino acids. The germline V gene has CDR1 SGHDN and CDR2 FVKESK. V shed 0 bases and J shed 4 bases, with 14 bases lying between them. Variable domain in full (rest from reference TRBV14 and TRBJ2-3): EAGVTQFPSHSVIEKGQTVTLRCDPISGHDNLYWYRRVMGKEIKFLLHFVKESKQDESGMPNNRFLAERTGGTYSTLKVQPAELEDSGVYFCASSQETEAGADTQYFGPGTRLTVL.

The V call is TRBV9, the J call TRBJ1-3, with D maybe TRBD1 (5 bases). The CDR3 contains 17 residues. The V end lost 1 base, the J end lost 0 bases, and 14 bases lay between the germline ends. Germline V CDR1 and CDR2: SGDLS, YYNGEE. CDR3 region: CASSVRGSWGSGNTIYF. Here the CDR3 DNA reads TGTGCCAGCAGCGTAAGGGGATCATGGGGCTCTGGAAACACCATATATTTT.

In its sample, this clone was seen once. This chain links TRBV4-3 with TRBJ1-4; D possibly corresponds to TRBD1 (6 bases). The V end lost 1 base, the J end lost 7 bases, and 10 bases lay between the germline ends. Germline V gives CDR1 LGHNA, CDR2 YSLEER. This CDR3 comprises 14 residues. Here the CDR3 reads CASSQVQGGEKLFF. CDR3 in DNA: TGCGCCAGCAGCCAAGTACAGGGTGGTGAAAAACTGTTTTTT.

The CDR3 nucleotides are TGTGCCAGCAGCAAAGCTCCCTCTAGCGGGATAAGCCACGAGCAGTACTTC. Amino acid sequence: CASSKAPSSGISHEQYF. The chain joins TRBV21-1 to TRBJ2-7; the D call of TRBD2 is as the table states it, not checked on the DNA. TRBV21-1 is a recognized pseudogene. The CDR3 loop spans 17 amino acids.

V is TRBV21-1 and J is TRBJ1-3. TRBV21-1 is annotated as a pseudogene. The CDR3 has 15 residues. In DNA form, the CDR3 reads TGTGCCAGCAGCAAGGCGGGGGGCGGTGGAAACACCATATATTTT. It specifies CASSKAGGGGNTIYF.

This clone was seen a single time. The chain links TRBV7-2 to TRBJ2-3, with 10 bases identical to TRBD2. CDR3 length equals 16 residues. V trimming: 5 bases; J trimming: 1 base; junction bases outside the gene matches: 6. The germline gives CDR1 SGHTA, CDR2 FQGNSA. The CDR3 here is CASSPKTSGRTDTQYF. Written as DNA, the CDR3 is TGTGCCAGCAGCCCGAAGACTAGCGGGCGCACAGATACGCAGTATTTT.

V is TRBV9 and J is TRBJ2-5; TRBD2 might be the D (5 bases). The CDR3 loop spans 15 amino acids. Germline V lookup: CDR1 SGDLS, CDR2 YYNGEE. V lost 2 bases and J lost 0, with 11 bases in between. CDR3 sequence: CASSVPSTDQETQYF. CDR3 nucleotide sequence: TGTGCCAGCAGCGTGCCTAGCACCGACCAAGAGACCCAGTACTTC.